Sequencing of this TCR beta chain was carried out in a study of shared clonotypes between healthy human individuals. Study in general: Used for every donor were three CD4 naive, three CD4 memory, two CD8 naive and one CD8 memory plate. Study findings and constraints: Expectations were that clonotype sharing among donors would be affected by sequencing depth. Generation of non-shared clonotypes was less probable than generation of clonotypes shared by all four donors.

Germline V gives CDR1 MNHGY, CDR2 SVAAGI. CDR3 length: 13 residues. The ends were cut back, 5 bases at V and 8 bases at J, with 12 bases in the middle. Selected positively for CCR7 and CD45RO-negative, naive CD8 cells excluded terminally differentiated effector memory CD45RA+ cells. Those who donated, Caucasian adults without exception, all lived in Nashville, Tennessee. As to this clone: The antigen remains unidentified.

Profiled with immunoSEQ multiplex PCR; TCRdb holds only in-frame clones, not every one. The sample includes around 2,000,000 clones, about 95% of them seen just once. The rearrangement links TRBV6-9 to TRBJ1-4; D remains unclear. Sequenced sample: naive CD8+ T cells sorted from blood. This clonotype originated in a man younger than 35 in good health. DNA for the CDR3: TGTGCCAGCAGTCTCGGACGGACGGAAAAACTGTTTTTT. Residues: CASSLGRTEKLFF.